This T cell receptor beta chain was sequenced for a study of monozygotic twins with inflammatory bowel disease. Broader study findings: Evidence did not back any single strong signal or clonotype linked to IBD.

The template-switching step introduced UMIs that carried a 6-nucleotide sample barcode. TCRdb reprocessed the 5' RACE reads; each CDR3 protein has one entry and no DNA is given. The sample has fewer than 400,000 distinct CDR3 sequences. Comments on this clonotype: What it binds is not known.

This CDR3 contains 13 residues. The germline V gene has CDR1 DFQATT and CDR2 SNEGSKA (reference sequence). This clonotype originated in a human donor with ulcerative colitis or Crohn's disease, or a healthy co-twin of an affected twin (not recorded which). The sample consisted of blood. The chain joins TRBV20-1 to TRBJ2-3; TCRdb outputs TRBD2, but without DNA this stays unchecked. CDR3 residues: CSAVTSGTDTQYF.